This entry lists 20 T cell receptor beta chains sequenced from one sample in a study of blood T cell repertoires in COVID-19 (dated by TCRdb to 2020 to 2022). Library method: the immunoSEQ multiplex PCR assay. TCRdb carries this immuneACCESS record with in-frame sequences only. Its versions omit some clonotypes, under half of them owing to an unresolved V gene in the studies checked, with the rest unexplained. Present in this sample are about 68,000 clones, approximately 83% of which were seen just once. Roughly 1.4% of the sample is taken by the ten largest. Material for sequencing was peripheral blood. Receptors were obtained from a woman in her fifties or sixties with acute or convalescent COVID-19.

This clone was counted once. This chain links TRBV7-8 with TRBJ1-4, with D possibly matching TRBD1 (6 bases). Trimming shortened V by 1 base and J by 8 bases, and 14 bases separated the two germline ends. The germline V gene has CDR1 SGHVS and CDR2 FQNEAQ. CDR3 length: 15 amino acids. Here the CDR3 reads CASSLDPGEGEKLFF. In DNA, the CDR3 is TGTGCCAGCAGCTTAGATCCAGGGGAAGGAGAAAAACTGTTTTTT. Full variable domain (outside the CDR3, taken from reference TRBV7-8 and TRBJ1-4): GAGVSQSPRYKVAKRGQDVALRCDPISGHVSLFWYQQALGQGPEFLTYFQNEAQLDKSGLPSDRFFAERPEGSVSTLKIQRTQQEDSAVYLCASSLDPGEGEKLFFGSGTQLSVL.

This clone has more than one count but fewer than ten. J is TRBJ1-6 and V is TRBV3-1 (or the pseudogene TRBV3-2); D perhaps matches TRBD1 (6 bases). The CDR3 extends over 14 amino acids. V lost 8 bases to trimming and J lost 9 bases, with 17 bases between them. CDR1 and CDR2 (germline): LGHDT, YNNKEL (reference sequence). The CDR3 loop is CASGKIGGTSPLHF. CDR3 nucleotide sequence: TGTGCCAGCGGAAAGATAGGGGGTACTTCACCCCTCCACTTT.

The chain uses TRBV6-6 and TRBJ1-2; D is unclear. This CDR3 is 15 amino acids long. Trimming pared 0 bases from V and 2 bases from J, leaving 10 bases between. The germline V gene has CDR1 MNHNY and CDR2 SVGAGI (reference sequence). In DNA form, the CDR3 reads TGTGCCAGCAGTTACTCGAATACGGTGAACTATGGCTACACCTTC. Translation gives CASSYSNTVNYGYTF.

V gene TRBV7-9 combines with J gene TRBJ1-5, with D possibly matching TRBD1 (5 bases). The ends were cut back, 1 base at V and 5 bases at J, with 9 bases in the middle. There are 14 residues in the CDR3. Germline V gene lookup returns CDR1 SEHNR and CDR2 FQNEAQ (reference sequence). CDR3 loop: CASSLGTGHQPQHF. The CDR3 region has the DNA TGTGCCAGCAGCTTAGGTACAGGCCATCAGCCCCAGCATTTT.

The chain recombines TRBV18 with TRBJ1-6; 12 nucleotides line up with TRBD1. This CDR3 region has 16 residues. CDR1 and CDR2 from the germline V gene are KGHSH and LQKENI. Trimming at V came to 4 bases and at J to 6 bases, leaving 4 bases not matched to a gene. Written as DNA, the CDR3 is TGTGCCAGCTCACTGGGACAGGGGGCCGCTAATTCACCCCTCCACTTT. Its protein is CASSLGQGAANSPLHF.

The chain combines TRBV19 with TRBJ2-7, with D maybe TRBD1 (7 bases). The CDR3 is made up of 15 amino acids. Trimming took 0 bases from V and 2 from J, leaving 11 bases between them. Germline V gene sequence: CDR1 LNHDA, CDR2 SQIVND (reference sequence). The CDR3 bases are TGTGCCAGTAGTATAGACGCGGGACAGACCTACGAGCAGTACTTC. Translation: CASSIDAGQTYEQYF.

V gene TRBV4-2 combines with J gene TRBJ2-3; D gene uncertain. Per the germline V gene, CDR1 is LGHNA and CDR2 is YNFKEQ. This CDR3 has 14 residues. V lost 0 bases, J lost 4 bases, and 8 bases lay in between. The CDR3: CASSQDYAPDTQYF. The DNA for the CDR3 is TGTGCCAGCAGCCAAGATTACGCGCCAGATACGCAGTATTTT.

This chain joins TRBV7-9 and TRBJ2-1; D might be TRBD2 (5 bases). Germline lookup yields CDR1 SEHNR and CDR2 FQNEAQ (reference sequence). CDR3 size: 15 residues. Trimming took off 5 bases at V and 2 bases at J, with 13 bases between the two ends. As DNA, the CDR3 is TGTGCCAGCAGCAGACTGACCGGGACCTACAATGAGCAGTTCTTC. This sequence encodes CASSRLTGTYNEQFF.

This rearrangement joins TRBV7-6 to TRBJ2-7; the D gene is possibly TRBD2 (5 bases). V was cut by 5 bases and J by 0 bases, with 14 bases left in between. Germline CDR1 and CDR2: SGHVS and FNYEAQ. There are 15 residues in the CDR3. The CDR3 DNA reads TGTGCCAGCAGCCGGAGATCGACTAACTCCTACGAGCAGTACTTC. Translation gives CASSRRSTNSYEQYF. Full variable domain (outside the CDR3, taken from reference TRBV7-6 and TRBJ2-7): GAGVSQSPRYKVTKRGQDVALRCDPISGHVSLYWYRQALGQGPEFLTYFNYEAQQDKSGLPNDRFSAERPEGSISTLTIQRTEQRDSAMYRCASSRRSTNSYEQYFGPGTRLTVT.

This clone was detected only a few times. Other DNA sequences in this specimen translate into the identical CDR3. The chain recombines TRBV12-3 or TRBV12-4 with TRBJ1-3; D not resolved. V was pared by 2 bases and J by 4 bases, with 3 bases between. The CDR3 is 12 residues long. CDR3: CASSLPGNTIYF. CDR3 nucleotides: TGTGCCAGCAGTTTACCAGGAAACACCATATATTTT.

This chain connects TRBV27 to TRBJ2-7, with TRBD2 as a possible D gene (6 bases). CDR3 length: 14 residues. Trimming stripped 7 bases from V and 0 bases from J, with 13 bases between. Per germline, CDR1 MNHEY and CDR2 SMNVEV (reference sequence). The CDR3 is CASKPGLHSYEQYF. Here the CDR3 DNA reads TGTGCCAGCAAACCGGGACTGCACTCCTACGAGCAGTACTTC.

This chain connects TRBV5-1 to TRBJ2-2; perhaps TRBD1 as D (5 bases). V dropped 4 bases and J dropped 0 bases, with 10 bases sitting between them. The CDR3 totals 15 residues. Germline CDR1 SGHRS, CDR2 YFSETQ. The CDR3 sequence: CASSPRVTNTGELFF. The DNA of the CDR3 is TGCGCCAGCAGCCCCAGGGTAACGAACACCGGGGAGCTGTTTTTT.

This chain uses TRBV18 with TRBJ1-1; TRBD1 agrees at 12 bases. The CDR3 is 15 amino acids. Germline CDR1 reads KGHSH; CDR2 reads LQKENI. V lost 4 bases and J lost 3; bases outside the gene matches: 3. CDR3 DNA sequence: TGTGCCAGCTCACTTGGGACAGGGGGCTACACTGAAGCTTTCTTT. Protein sequence: CASSLGTGGYTEAFF.

The gene calls are TRBV4-2 and TRBJ2-6, with D perhaps TRBD2 (5 bases). CDR3 length: 17 amino acids. V was shortened by 1 base and J by 0 bases, with 10 bases between the two germline ends. Germline CDR1 is LGHNA and CDR2 is YNFKEQ. The CDR3 nucleotides read TGTGCCAGCAGCCAAGCTAGCCATCTCTCTGGGGCCAACGTCCTGACTTTC. Amino acid sequence: CASSQASHLSGANVLTF.

The J gene is TRBJ1-2, the V gene TRBV7-9; 9 bases are a match to TRBD1. J was trimmed by 8 bases and V by 6 bases; bases with no gene match: 10. This CDR3 contains 14 residues. CDR1 is SEHNR and CDR2 is FQNEAQ in the germline V gene (reference sequence). CDR3 region: CASSRTGGSKGYTF. The CDR3 coding sequence is TGTGCCAGCAGTCGAACAGGGGGCAGTAAGGGCTACACCTTC.

The rearrangement uses TRBV25-1 and TRBJ1-1, with unresolved D. V was pared by 6 bases and J by 2 bases, with 16 bases between. The CDR3 has 15 amino acids. CDR1 and CDR2 from the germline V gene are MGHDK and SYGVNS. CDR3 sequence: CASRPPGISNTEAFF. CDR3 nucleotide sequence: TGTGCCAGCAGACCACCCGGGATCTCCAACACTGAAGCTTTCTTT.

This chain joins TRBV2 and TRBJ1-1; D is unresolved. The CDR3 extends over 13 amino acids. Germline-derived CDR1 and CDR2 are SNHLY and FYNNEI. V lost 4 bases and J lost 1, with 7 bases in between. The DNA of the CDR3 is TGTGCCAGCAGTGCAAACGGGAACACTGAAGCTTTCTTT. Translation: CASSANGNTEAFF.

The chain has TRBV27 and TRBJ1-1, with 8 nucleotides matching TRBD1. The CDR3 spans 15 residues. Germline V lookup: CDR1 MNHEY, CDR2 SMNVEV (reference sequence). Trimming cost V 5 bases and J 1 base; bases outside gene matches: 6. The chain's CDR3 is CASSPRQGRNTEAFF. The CDR3 bases are TGTGCCAGCAGTCCTCGACAGGGGCGGAACACTGAAGCTTTCTTT.

This chain joins TRBV7-8 and TRBJ1-2; 8 bases align to TRBD1. The ends lost 5 bases at V and 8 bases at J; junction bases unmatched: 13. Germline-derived CDR1 and CDR2 are SGHVS and FQNEAQ. The CDR3 is 15 amino acids. The DNA of the CDR3 is TGTGCCAGCAGCCCGCGGACAGGGAAAATCGGAGGCTACACCTTC. This translates into CASSPRTGKIGGYTF. Together with reference TRBV7-8 and TRBJ1-2, the CDR3 gives the full variable domain: GAGVSQSPRYKVAKRGQDVALRCDPISGHVSLFWYQQALGQGPEFLTYFQNEAQLDKSGLPSDRFFAERPEGSVSTLKIQRTQQEDSAVYLCASSPRTGKIGGYTFGSGTRLTVV.

In this sample, this clone turned up once. The chain uses TRBV12-5 and TRBJ2-7; 10 bases match TRBD1. Germline V lookup: CDR1 LGHNT, CDR2 FRNRAP. The CDR3 has 17 residues. V gave up 0 bases and J gave up 4 bases; unmatched junction bases: 9. CDR3: CASGLVPGQGVGYEQYF. CDR3 DNA: TGTGCTAGTGGTTTGGTCCCAGGACAGGGGGTAGGGTACGAGCAGTACTTC.